This T cell receptor (beta chain) came from a study of blood T cell repertoires in COVID-19. This clone was recorded once. Here immunoSEQ multiplex PCR was the method, and the copy in TCRdb shows in-frame clones only, minus some. The sample carries over 45,000 clones, more than 75% recorded once. The V gene lost 1 base and the J gene lost 6 bases, with 12 bases spanning the gap. CDR1 MGHRA and CDR2 YSYEKL come from the germline V gene. The CDR3 is 15 residues long. The source material was peripheral blood. This chain connects TRBV4-1 to TRBJ2-2; D not resolved. The sequence derives from an elderly woman with acute or convalescent COVID-19. The CDR3: CASSQVTAESGELFF. CDR3 nucleotide sequence: TGCGCCAGCAGCCAAGTAACTGCCGAATCCGGGGAGCTGTTTTTT.